A selection of T cell receptor beta chains follows, all from one sample in a study of monozygotic twins with inflammatory bowel disease. TCRdb re-called the 5' RACE reads and gives one entry per CDR3 protein, without DNA. This repertoire comprises about 200,000 distinct CDR3 sequences; its ten largest clones make up around 7.7%. Source material: blood. The receptor set was obtained from a human donor with ulcerative colitis or Crohn's disease, or a healthy co-twin of an affected twin (not recorded which). CDR3s include the opening cysteine and the closing phenylalanine or tryptophan. Fields, in order: V gene, clone size, J gene, CDR3 protein. Size values are once, few and many counts, or a class for expanded clones, and some rows have none.

>TRBV7-9|NA|TRBJ2-3
CASGPSMGYVTDTQYF
>TRBV12-3/TRBV12-4|NA|TRBJ2-1
CASSLRGVTYNEQFF
>TRBV12-3/TRBV12-4|NA|TRBJ2-1
CASSLNADEQFF
>TRBV6-1|NA|TRBJ1-2
CASSAEWTANYGYTF
>TRBV6-1|NA|TRBJ2-7
CASSARDGLSYEQYF
>TRBV5-5|NA|TRBJ1-1
CASSAGTGGIAEAFF
>TRBV29-1|NA|TRBJ1-5
CSVNQGSNQPQHF
>TRBV7-8|NA|TRBJ1-1
CASSSGTSNTEAFF
>TRBV29-1|NA|TRBJ2-5
CSVGGTTGKETQYF
>TRBV7-2|NA|TRBJ1-4
CASSLEQGRTNEKLFF
>TRBV6-6|NA|TRBJ2-3
CASSYTVADTQYF
>TRBV11-2|NA|TRBJ2-2
CASSRLREGSGELFF
>TRBV5-6|NA|TRBJ2-2
CASGTMDGELFF
>TRBV12-3/TRBV12-4|NA|TRBJ2-1
CASLPRRGGRAEYNEQFF
>TRBV5-6|NA|TRBJ2-1
CASSLGGRVTYNEQFF
>TRBV20-1|NA|TRBJ2-1
CSALGLFDEQFF
>TRBV12-3/TRBV12-4|NA|TRBJ1-6
CASSLAHISPLHF
>TRBV12-3/TRBV12-4|NA|TRBJ2-3
CASNSADRAAIEYF
>TRBV20-1|NA|TRBJ2-3
CSARLSSGMTSTDTQYF
>TRBV7-2|NA|TRBJ2-5
CASSLAGLAHQETQYF
>TRBV19|NA|TRBJ1-1
CASSIPNTEAFF
>TRBV9|NA|TRBJ2-2
CASSVISAGELFF
>TRBV7-9|NA|TRBJ2-2
CASSSRQGLSNTGELFF
>TRBV28|NA|TRBJ2-7
CASRRTERTGVYEQYF
>TRBV12-3/TRBV12-4|NA|TRBJ2-1
CASSLTGRGHNEQFF
>TRBV30|NA|TRBJ1-2
CAWSVRQLERGYTF
>TRBV5-1|NA|TRBJ2-3
CASSLEGARGDTQYF
>TRBV5-8|NA|TRBJ1-1
CASSLGPKGGTEAFF
>TRBV15|NA|TRBJ1-6
CATSRDRMDNSPLHF
>TRBV12-3/TRBV12-4|NA|TRBJ1-4
CASSMGQGSEKLFF
>TRBV5-1|NA|TRBJ2-7
CASSSGTDPYEQYF
>TRBV4-3|NA|TRBJ2-1
CASSHPLGDRGQNEQFF
>TRBV11-2|NA|TRBJ1-1
CASSFTTGSTEALF
>TRBV18|NA|TRBJ1-5
CAGSELASNQPQHF
>TRBV5-1|NA|TRBJ2-6
CATSTSGVSGANVLTF
>TRBV29-1|NA|TRBJ2-7
CSVGERYEQYF
>TRBV5-1|NA|TRBJ1-5
CASSPEGGQPQHF
>TRBV3-1|NA|TRBJ2-7
CASSHPGLAGAYEQYF
>TRBV11-2|NA|TRBJ1-5
CASSPGQGGQPQHF
>TRBV5-4|NA|TRBJ2-2
CASSGDRANTGELFF
>TRBV6-2/TRBV6-3|NA|TRBJ1-1
CASSYATAMNTEAFF
>TRBV7-9|NA|TRBJ2-5
CASSSAGGETQYF
>TRBV28|NA|TRBJ1-2
CASSLGGLYGYTF
>TRBV5-1|NA|TRBJ1-4
CASSLGQVEIGEKLFF
>TRBV29-1|NA|TRBJ1-3
CSVEDFGNTIYF
>TRBV7-2|NA|TRBJ2-1
CASSSTQLASNEQFF
>TRBV7-2|NA|TRBJ2-1
CASSSTSGGVSDQFF
>TRBV6-5|large|TRBJ2-3
CASSYTGIDTQYF
>TRBV10-3|NA|TRBJ2-7
CAISGLAGPSGSYEQYF
>TRBV5-1|NA|TRBJ2-7
CASSLRAGEDYEQYF
>TRBV7-9|NA|TRBJ2-3
CASTLFPRTTDTQYF
>TRBV30|NA|TRBJ1-1
CAWRPRGINEAFF
>TRBV18|NA|TRBJ2-2
CASQPQGTGELFF
>TRBV5-1|NA|TRBJ2-2
CASSLASIQGIETGELFF
>TRBV12-3/TRBV12-4|NA|TRBJ1-6
CASRLTSQGDSPLHF
>TRBV6-1|NA|TRBJ2-7
CASSPTSGGPYEQYF
>TRBV20-1|NA|TRBJ2-4
CSARDPQVGKNMQYF